The subject of this entry is one T cell receptor (beta chain). The antigen is not known. The sample originates from a study of identical twins. Regarding the study as a whole: The study based its conclusions on cross-sectional statistical analysis and did not follow the same donors.

Template switching, a step in the protocol, added a universal primer site, and cDNA carried unique molecular identifiers. MiXCR was run by TCRdb on the 5' RACE reads, yielding one entry per CDR3 protein. Found here are some 730,000 distinct CDR3 sequences, 15% to 20% of them singletons; the top ten hold under 15%. The germline V gene encodes CDR1 SGHDT and CDR2 YYEEEE. The V end was cut by 5 bases, the J end by 1 base, with 9 bases between. There are 13 residues in the CDR3. This sample also appeared in a second study, on T cells expressing NK-cell markers.

This chain uses TRBV5-6 with TRBJ1-2; no reliable D call. The sequence was obtained from a woman between 18 and 30 years old in good health. Sequencing was done on a sample of PBMCs. The CDR3, as DNA: TGTGCCAGCAGGGGCACTAATAACTATGGCTACACCTTC. It is translated as CASRGTNNYGYTF.